Sequencing of this T cell receptor beta chain was carried out in a study of T-cell memory formation after mild COVID-19. Study overall: Largely, TCR clusters stayed within a single donor. Study findings and constraints: Confirmation was lacking for SARS-CoV-2 specificity of second-wave clones that peaked on day 37.

This clonotype was seen only a few times. What it binds is unknown. Germline CDR1 and CDR2: MGHRA and YSYEKL. The CDR3 consists of 15 residues. V was cut by 0 bases and J by 12 bases, with 18 bases left in between. TCRdb reanalysed the 5' RACE reads using MiXCR and keeps one entry per CDR3 protein. Of around 320,000 distinct CDR3 sequences listed, roughly a fifth are singletons. Sample: PBMCs or a T cell subset sorted from them (not recorded which). V gene TRBV4-1 combines with J gene TRBJ2-1; tentatively, D is TRBD1 or TRBD2 (5 bases each). The sequence came from a man younger than 35 who had mild COVID-19 (a few samples of this study predate the infection). Cell type and time point are not known. CDR3 nucleotides: TGCGCCAGCAGCCAAGATCAGTTGGATCGGGGCAGGCAGTTCTTC. Residues: CASSQDQLDRGRQFF.